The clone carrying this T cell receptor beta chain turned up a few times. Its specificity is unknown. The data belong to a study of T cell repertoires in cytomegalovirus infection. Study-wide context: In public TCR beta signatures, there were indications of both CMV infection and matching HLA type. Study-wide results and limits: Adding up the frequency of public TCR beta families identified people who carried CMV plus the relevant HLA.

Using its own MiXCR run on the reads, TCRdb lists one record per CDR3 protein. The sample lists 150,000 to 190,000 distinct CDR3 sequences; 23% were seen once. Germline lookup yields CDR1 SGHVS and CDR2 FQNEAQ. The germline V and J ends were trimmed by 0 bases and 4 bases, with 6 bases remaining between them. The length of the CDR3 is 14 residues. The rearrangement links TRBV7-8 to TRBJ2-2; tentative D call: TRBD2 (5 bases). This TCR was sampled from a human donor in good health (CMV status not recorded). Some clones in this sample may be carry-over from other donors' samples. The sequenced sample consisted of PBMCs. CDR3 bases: TGTGCCAGCAGCTTAGCCGGGGTCACCGGGGAGCTGTTTTTT. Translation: CASSLAGVTGELFF.